Below, 28 T cell receptor beta chains from the same sample are listed, as sequenced in a study of T cells expressing NK-cell markers. TCRdb reprocessed the 5' RACE reads and reports one entry per CDR3 protein, with no DNA. Its table lists tens of thousands of distinct CDR3 sequences. Sequences were obtained from blood T cells: a sorted CD56 or NKG2C T cell subset, CD4+ or CD8+ T cells, or bulk PBMC T cells (not recorded which). The receptor source for this set is a woman aged 18-70 years in good health.

The CDR3 loop is CATSGRYEQFF. This sequence joins TRBV15 and TRBJ2-1; TCRdb indicates TRBD1, and absent DNA this call remains unverified. This CDR3 comprises 11 residues. Germline V CDR1 and CDR2: LNHNV, YYDKDF (reference sequence).

The V call is TRBV30, the J call TRBJ2-1; lacking DNA, the TRBD1 call made by TCRdb goes unchecked. The CDR3 spans 16 residues. Germline CDR1 GTSNPN, CDR2 SVGIG (reference sequence). Here the CDR3 reads CAWSVQGDRGWNEQFF.

The V call is TRBV20-1, the J call TRBJ2-3; TCRdb proposes TRBD2, but this gene call is untestable without DNA. Per the germline V gene, CDR1 is DFQATT and CDR2 is SNEGSKA (reference sequence). The CDR3 runs 15 residues. CDR3 sequence reads: CSARRTSGVTDTQYF.

The chain recombines TRBV12-3 or TRBV12-4 with TRBJ1-1. CDR3 length equals 13 residues. The CDR3 sequence is CASGPDRNTEAFF.

The chain has TRBV4-2 and TRBJ2-7; TCRdb proposes TRBD1, but this gene call is untestable without DNA. This CDR3 is 14 amino acids long. In germline, CDR1 is LGHNA, CDR2 YNFKEQ. The CDR3 reads CASSQDGRGYEQYF.

V usage is TRBV5-1 and J usage is TRBJ2-7. This CDR3 is 13 amino acids long. The germline V gene encodes CDR1 SGHRS and CDR2 YFSETQ. The CDR3 sequence: CASRADGYYEQYF.

CDR3 sequence: CASSYLLSGTAGNTIYF. The chain carries TRBV6-5 and TRBJ1-3; the TRBD1 assignment by TCRdb is unverifiable without DNA. The CDR3 extends over 17 amino acids. The germline gives CDR1 MNHEY, CDR2 SVGAGI.

V and J are TRBV30 and TRBJ1-6. Germline CDR1 is GTSNPN and CDR2 is SVGIG (reference sequence). The CDR3 is 12 residues long. The CDR3: CAWSGRNPPLHF.

The chain combines TRBV9 with TRBJ2-2; TCRdb indicates TRBD2, and absent DNA this call remains unverified. The CDR3 is 15 amino acids. Germline V gives CDR1 SGDLS, CDR2 YYNGEE. CDR3 region: CASSVDGTRAGELFF. The full variable domain, in which reference TRBV9 and TRBJ2-2 provide the parts outside the CDR3, is DSGVTQTPKHLITATGQRVTLRCSPRSGDLSVYWYQQSLDQGLQFLIQYYNGEERAKGNILERFSAQQFPDLHSELNLSSLELGDSALYFCASSVDGTRAGELFFGEGSRLTVL.

V is TRBV5-5 and J is TRBJ1-5. Per the germline V gene, CDR1 is SGHKS and CDR2 is YYEKEE (reference sequence). There are 16 residues in the CDR3. The CDR3 protein is CASSLGIGTSNQPQHF.

The chain has TRBV19 and TRBJ2-7; the D call from TCRdb, TRBD1, cannot be confirmed without DNA. Germline CDR1 LNHDA, CDR2 SQIVND (reference sequence). This CDR3 spans 14 amino acids. CDR3 amino acids: CASSVGQGPYEQYF.

CDR3 sequence: CAISDSGKDGYTF. This chain uses TRBV10-3 with TRBJ1-2. Germline assignment: CDR1 ENHRY and CDR2 SYGVKD. CDR3 length: 13 residues.

The rearrangement uses TRBV29-1 and TRBJ2-7; TCRdb's assignment of TRBD1 cannot be checked, as there is no DNA. Germline loops: CDR1 SQVTM, CDR2 ANQGSEA. The CDR3 spans 14 residues. The CDR3 sequence: CSVRDSFGGYEQYF.

The chain joins TRBV27 to TRBJ1-1. Germline V gene data show CDR1 as MNHEY and CDR2 as SMNVEV (reference sequence). The CDR3 totals 14 residues. The CDR3 spells CASSVRQKNTEAFF.

The rearrangement joins TRBV7-2 to TRBJ1-2; as DNA is missing, the TRBD1 call by TCRdb cannot be tested. Germline CDR1 SGHTA, CDR2 FQGNSA. This CDR3 comprises 14 residues. The chain's CDR3 is CASSLSVQGEGYTF.

The V gene is TRBV5-8, the J gene TRBJ2-2; TCRdb reports TRBD1, a call that lacks DNA to check it against. The CDR3 spans 15 residues. CDR1 SGHTS and CDR2 YDEGEE come from the germline V gene. CDR3 protein: CASSRTGFYTGELFF.

The CDR3 loop is CASSLGTSGGIQETQYF. This chain joins TRBV5-1 and TRBJ2-5; as DNA is missing, the TRBD2 call by TCRdb cannot be tested. Looked up from germline, CDR1 is SGHRS and CDR2 is YFSETQ. This CDR3 region has 17 residues.

The rearrangement joins TRBV4-2 to TRBJ2-7; TCRdb designates TRBD1, a call that cannot be tested without DNA. Germline V lookup: CDR1 LGHNA, CDR2 YNFKEQ. The CDR3 totals 14 residues. This chain's CDR3 is CASSQEWGDYEQYF.

The V gene is TRBV7-2, the J gene TRBJ2-7; TCRdb's D call of TRBD1 is untestable without DNA. CDR3 length: 14 residues. Germline-derived CDR1 and CDR2 are SGHTA and FQGNSA. CDR3 sequence reads: CASSLGATGNEQYF.

The chain carries TRBV29-1 and TRBJ2-4; TCRdb's D call of TRBD1 is untestable without DNA. Per the germline V gene, CDR1 is SQVTM and CDR2 is ANQGSEA. The CDR3 is 16 amino acids. CDR3 sequence: CSVEDLQGAYANIQYF.

The gene calls are TRBV12-3 or TRBV12-4 and TRBJ2-1; the D call of TRBD2 rests on TCRdb alone, since no DNA is present to check it. The CDR3 has 17 amino acids. The chain's CDR3 is CASSPAGWLAGGREQFF.

This chain's CDR3 is CSVEPAGGSETQYF. The chain employs TRBV29-1 and TRBJ2-5; TCRdb's D call of TRBD1 is untestable without DNA. In germline, CDR1 is SQVTM, CDR2 ANQGSEA. The CDR3 length is 14 residues.

This chain links TRBV11-1 with TRBJ2-7; as DNA is missing, the TRBD1 call by TCRdb cannot be tested. Germline V gene data show CDR1 as SGHAT and CDR2 as FQDESV (reference sequence). There are 13 residues in the CDR3. The CDR3 spells CASSRQGSYEQYF.

The V gene is TRBV12-3 or TRBV12-4, the J gene TRBJ2-7; TCRdb gives TRBD2 as the D gene, but with no DNA this cannot be confirmed. The CDR3 totals 16 residues. CDR3: CASSPSTGIRVYEQYF.

CDR3 amino acids: CSVEVVFGGYTF. This chain joins TRBV29-1 and TRBJ1-2. The CDR3 is made up of 12 amino acids. Germline V lookup: CDR1 SQVTM, CDR2 ANQGSEA.

The chain joins TRBV7-9 to TRBJ2-7; the D call from TCRdb, TRBD1, cannot be confirmed without DNA. The CDR3 is 14 amino acids. Germline-derived CDR1 and CDR2 are SEHNR and FQNEAQ (reference sequence). CDR3 protein: CASSQGGGFDEQYF.

This chain uses TRBV2 with TRBJ2-1; TCRdb returns TRBD2, unconfirmable since there is no DNA. Germline loops: CDR1 SNHLY, CDR2 FYNNEI. This CDR3 is built from 15 residues. This CDR3 reads CASSGTSGGESEQFF.

The CDR3 spells CASSFGRFANTGELFF. The chain uses TRBV12-3 or TRBV12-4 and TRBJ2-2; TCRdb's D gene call, TRBD1, goes unchecked for lack of DNA. The CDR3 contains 16 residues.